The 14 T cell receptor beta chains listed next were all sequenced from one sample in a study of T cell responses to AZD1222 COVID-19 vaccine. Data came from immunoSEQ multiplex PCR; TCRdb stores just in-frame clones and leaves some out. Among roughly 180,000 clones listed, 92% were seen once. Sequences were derived from peripheral blood, sampled 28 days after the second AZD1222 dose. The receptor set was obtained from an adult who received the AZD1222 COVID-19 vaccine.

The rearrangement uses TRBV11-2 and TRBJ1-1; possibly TRBD1 for D (6 bases). V was shortened by 4 bases and J by 11 bases, with 11 bases between the two germline ends. Germline CDR1 and CDR2: SGHAT and FQNNGV. The CDR3 spans 11 residues. CDR3 nucleotide sequence: TGTGCCAGCAGCTCCACAGGGCAGGCTTTCTTT. Amino acids: CASSSTGQAFF.

The rearrangement links TRBV23-1 to TRBJ2-2; D remains ambiguous. TRBV23-1 is noted as an ORF with a role that remains uncertain. Trimming removed 0 bases from V and 6 bases from J, with 17 bases in between. The CDR3 consists of 17 residues. The CDR3 sequence is CASSQSAGFKGPGELFF. The CDR3 DNA is TGCGCCAGCAGTCAATCGGCTGGGTTTAAGGGTCCCGGGGAGCTGTTTTTT.

The chain recombines TRBV5-1 with TRBJ1-1; unclear D gene. Germline V gives CDR1 SGHRS, CDR2 YFSETQ. This CDR3 has 14 amino acids. V lost 1 base to trimming and J lost 4 bases, with 11 bases between them. The chain's CDR3 is CASSLPGSSTEAFF. Written as DNA, the CDR3 is TGCGCCAGCAGCTTGCCGGGATCGAGCACTGAAGCTTTCTTT.

This clone showed up just once. This rearrangement joins TRBV11-2 to TRBJ2-5; TRBD2 aligns across 15 bases. Germline V lookup: CDR1 SGHAT, CDR2 FQNNGV. The CDR3 sequence is 18 residues long. The trim removed 5 bases at V and 1 base at J, leaving 8 bases unmatched. The CDR3 spells CASSRRTSGGVFQETQYF. As DNA, the CDR3 is TGTGCCAGCAGCCGACGGACTAGCGGGGGGGTTTTCCAAGAGACCCAGTACTTC.

The genes are TRBV6-2 or TRBV6-3 and TRBJ2-3, with D perhaps being TRBD1 or TRBD2 (5 bases each). Germline CDR1 MNHEY, CDR2 SVGEGT. CDR3 size: 14 residues. V was trimmed by 6 bases and J by 5 bases, leaving 15 bases between them. The CDR3 region is CASSLRDHIDTQYF. The CDR3 DNA follows: TGTGCCAGCAGCCTAAGGGACCACATAGATACGCAGTATTTT.

The DNA for the CDR3 is TGTGCCACCCGAGGACGAGGCACAGATACGCAGTATTTT. This encodes CATRGRGTDTQYF. The rearrangement links TRBV10-3 to TRBJ2-3; D is undetermined. Germline V gene data show CDR1 as ENHRY and CDR2 as SYGVKD. This CDR3 region has 13 residues. The ends were cut back, 10 bases at V and 1 base at J, with 12 bases in the middle.

The chain joins TRBV3-1 (or the pseudogene TRBV3-2) to TRBJ1-1; D gene uncertain. This CDR3 region has 13 residues. Per the germline V gene, CDR1 is LGHDT and CDR2 is YNNKEL (reference sequence). Between the trimmed V and J ends, which lost 4 bases and 1 base, there was a span of 7 bases. This CDR3 reads CASSRARNTEAFF. The CDR3 DNA reads TGTGCCAGCAGCCGAGCTAGGAACACTGAAGCTTTCTTT.

The rearrangement joins TRBV19 to TRBJ1-1, with D hard to call. V lost 2 bases and J 0 bases, leaving 10 bases between the germline ends. The CDR3 is made up of 15 amino acids. The germline V gene has CDR1 LNHDA and CDR2 SQIVND (reference sequence). CDR3: CASSILTRLNTEAFF. CDR3 DNA sequence: TGTGCCAGTAGTATACTGACCCGTCTGAACACTGAAGCTTTCTTT.

The gene calls are TRBV4-3 and TRBJ2-1; TRBD1 aligns across 9 bases. V was pared by 7 bases and J by 9 bases, with 13 bases of the junction left unmatched. The CDR3 is made up of 15 amino acids. The germline V gene encodes CDR1 LGHNA and CDR2 YSLEER. CDR3 residues: CASTPGTGHYGEQFF. DNA of the CDR3: TGCGCCAGCACGCCCGGGACAGGGCATTACGGTGAGCAGTTCTTC.

CDR3 sequence: CASSRTVPGNTIYF. CDR3 nucleotide sequence: TGTGCCAGCAGCAGGACAGTCCCCGGAAACACCATATATTTT. V and J are TRBV11-2 and TRBJ1-3, with a possible D match to TRBD1 (6 bases). The V gene lost 5 bases and the J gene lost 4 bases, with 12 bases spanning the gap. CDR3 size: 14 residues. CDR1 SGHAT and CDR2 FQNNGV come from the germline V gene.

The V call is TRBV11-2, the J call TRBJ1-2, with no clear D. The CDR3 sequence is 14 residues long. V lost 2 bases and J 1 base, leaving 8 bases between the germline ends. The V gene's germline CDR1 is SGHAT and CDR2 FQNNGV. For the CDR3, the DNA is TGTGCCAGCAGCTTAACCGAGGATAACTATGGCTACACCTTC. This translates into CASSLTEDNYGYTF.

The chain combines TRBV30 with TRBJ2-1; D unresolved. V dropped 0 bases and J dropped 4 bases, with 13 bases sitting between them. CDR1 GTSNPN and CDR2 SVGIG come from the germline V gene (reference sequence). This CDR3 is built from 15 residues. The CDR3 nucleotides are TGTGCCTGGAGTGTAAATTCCTTGCCTTACAATGAGCAGTTCTTC. Protein product: CAWSVNSLPYNEQFF.

This clone was picked up a small number of times. This rearrangement joins TRBV6-5 to TRBJ2-3, with D tentatively TRBD2 (5 bases). Per the germline V gene, CDR1 is MNHEY and CDR2 is SVGAGI. Trimming removed 6 bases at V and 3 bases at J, with 16 bases between. The CDR3 contains 15 residues. CDR3 sequence reads: CASRNRDLGTDTQYF. CDR3 DNA: TGTGCCAGCAGAAACCGGGATTTGGGAACAGATACGCAGTATTTT.

V and J are TRBV5-8 and TRBJ2-5; D is undetermined. Germline CDR1 is SGHTS and CDR2 is YDEGEE. Trimming shortened V by 0 bases and J by 0 bases, and 9 bases separated the two germline ends. The CDR3 length is 15 residues. This chain's CDR3 is CASSLGQANQETQYF. The CDR3 DNA reads TGTGCCAGCAGCTTGGGGCAGGCCAACCAAGAGACCCAGTACTTC.